The clone carrying this TCR beta chain was detected many times. This sample's time point: newly diagnosed GD, antithyroid drugs for less than 3 months. The TCR library used RNA extracted from PBMCs. V was clipped by 1 base and J by 2 bases; unmatched bases: 0. The CDR3 runs 15 residues. Germline lookup yields CDR1 LGHDT and CDR2 YNNKEL (reference sequence). This entry is derived from a study of regulatory T cells in long-lasting Graves disease. Arm-PCR with iRepertoire HTBI primers amplified the CDR3 regions for these TCR beta libraries. TCRdb reprocessed the multiplex PCR reads via MiXCR and lists one record per CDR3 protein. The repertoire holds around 460,000 distinct CDR3 sequences, 14% seen once, with approximately 17% in the top ten. These records were also assigned to another study, of T cells in Graves' hyperthyroidism and ophthalmopathy.

This chain joins TRBV3-1 and TRBJ2-7; 12 nucleotides agree with TRBD2. This TCR came from a woman between 45 and 60 years old with Graves disease. Source: peripheral blood mononuclear cells (PBMCs), taken at new diagnosis, from a patient treated with antithyroid drugs. The CDR3 region is CASSQGTSGAYEQYF. The DNA of the CDR3 is TGTGCCAGCAGCCAAGGGACTAGCGGGGCCTACGAGCAGTACTTC.